This TCR beta chain came from a study of tumor and adjacent non-tumor tissue in lung cancer. Study information: Histology: 12 adenocarcinoma, a couple of squamous cell carcinoma, 1 small cell lung cancer. Stage I to III disease affected roughly ten men and about 5 women aged roughly 31 to 76.

This sample's RNA came from whole unsorted tissue. Study-level results: Tumor tissue had significantly higher TCR diversity than normal lung.

Germline loops: CDR1 DFQATT, CDR2 SNEGSKA (reference sequence). Trimming pared 3 bases from V and 3 bases from J, leaving 2 bases between. The CDR3 spans 10 residues. This clonotype was seen ten or more times. Its antigen remains unknown. A modified ARM-PCR protocol with three rounds of nested PCR amplified TCRbeta. TCRdb re-derived calls from the multiplex PCR reads in MiXCR, one entry per CDR3 protein. The sample shows approximately 110,000 distinct CDR3 sequences, about 75% of them seen only once. The source material was lung tumor tissue. The J gene is TRBJ2-5, the V gene TRBV20-1; D gene uncertain. The TCR was taken from a woman aged 60-70 years with non-small cell lung cancer. The CDR3 loop is CSASKETQYF. The CDR3 region has the DNA TGCAGTGCTAGTAAAGAGACCCAGTACTTC.